This TCR beta chain is from a study of somatic mutations in cytotoxic T cells in rheumatoid arthritis. Study-level points and caveats: Within 8 of 65 patients, the single biggest CD8+ clone made up more than 20% of CD8+ cells.

This CDR3 region has 16 residues. Germline trimming cut 0 bases from V and 6 bases from J; bases unmatched to any gene: 5. From germline, CDR1 is MNHEY and CDR2 SVGAGI. As regards this clone: Its antigen is not identified.

The authors' processing: Among patient CD8+ clones larger than 1%, matches to published virus-specific TCRB sequences were rare. Some clones are missing from TCRdb's copy, which holds only in-frame ones; the method was immunoSEQ multiplex PCR. V, J and clone size are taken as reported in that table, and D and trimming were inferred from the DNA itself. The data hold approximately 18,000 clones, with 65% to 80% observed a single time. The clonotype comes from an adult with rheumatoid arthritis. The sample taken for sequencing was CD8+ T cells sorted from blood. The rearrangement uses TRBV6-5 and TRBJ1-4, with TRBD1 identical over 9 bases. DNA for the CDR3: TGTGCCAGCAGTTACTCTGACAGGGGGGCGGATGAAAAACTGTTTTTT. Amino acids: CASSYSDRGADEKLFF.